Presented here are 23 T cell receptor beta chains from one specimen sequenced in a study of blood T cell repertoires in COVID-19. Clones were sequenced by immunoSEQ multiplex PCR, and TCRdb holds only the in-frame ones, with some missing. The sample lists 130,000 to 150,000 clones; roughly 76% were seen once. The specimen was peripheral blood. The receptors were gathered from a human donor with acute or convalescent COVID-19. The donor label of this sample is uncertain.

The chain joins TRBV30 to TRBJ2-2, with D possibly TRBD1 on 6 matching bases. CDR3 size: 14 residues. Trimming stripped 3 bases from V and 7 bases from J, with 15 bases between. Germline V gene lookup returns CDR1 GTSNPN and CDR2 SVGIG (reference sequence). This chain's CDR3 is CAWRGARRGGELFF. The CDR3 DNA reads as TGTGCCTGGAGGGGGGCCCGCCGGGGCGGGGAGCTGTTTTTT.

The chain employs TRBV5-6 and TRBJ2-7; D perhaps matches TRBD2 (6 bases). Germline V gene lookup returns CDR1 SGHDT and CDR2 YYEEEE. V was shortened by 1 base and J by 6 bases, with 11 bases between the two germline ends. This CDR3 is built from 13 residues. The chain's CDR3 is CASSLWGESEQYV. The CDR3, as DNA: TGTGCCAGCAGCTTGTGGGGGGAAAGCGAGCAGTACGTC.

This rearrangement joins TRBV7-9 to TRBJ1-2; no clear D. The length of the CDR3 is 14 residues. V was shortened by 4 bases and J by 4 bases, with 13 bases between the two germline ends. The V gene's germline CDR1 is SEHNR and CDR2 FQNEAQ (reference sequence). The CDR3 is CASSSPGEIYGYTF. The CDR3 nucleotides are TGTGCCAGCAGCTCTCCCGGAGAGATCTATGGCTACACCTTC.

The chain has TRBV12-3 or TRBV12-4 and TRBJ2-3; D gene ambiguous. V dropped 3 bases and J dropped 0 bases, with 4 bases sitting between them. The CDR3 extends over 13 amino acids. The CDR3 reads CASSFLSTDTQYF. CDR3 sequence (DNA): TGTGCCAGCAGTTTTCTTAGCACAGATACGCAGTATTTT.

The chain is built from TRBV5-1 and TRBJ1-1; D is possibly TRBD1 (5 bases). The V and J ends lost 7 bases and 4 bases respectively, with 20 bases between them. Germline V CDR1 and CDR2: SGHRS, YFSETQ. The CDR3 length is 15 residues. The CDR3 bases are TGCGCCAGCGCCCTAGGCCGCTTCGGGGGCACTGAAGCTTTCTTT. Protein sequence: CASALGRFGGTEAFF.

The rearrangement uses TRBV9 and TRBJ1-1; D might be TRBD1 (5 bases). CDR1 is SGDLS, CDR2 YYNGEE, per germline. The length of the CDR3 is 14 residues. Trimming left V 2 bases short and J 0 bases short, with 8 bases between. The CDR3 nucleotides are TGTGCCAGCAGCGTTGGACATCTGAACACTGAAGCTTTCTTT. It is translated as CASSVGHLNTEAFF. The full variable domain, with the rest looked up from reference TRBV9 and TRBJ1-1, is DSGVTQTPKHLITATGQRVTLRCSPRSGDLSVYWYQQSLDQGLQFLIQYYNGEERAKGNILERFSAQQFPDLHSELNLSSLELGDSALYFCASSVGHLNTEAFFGQGTRLTVV.

The chain employs TRBV9 and TRBJ1-3; TRBD1 might be the D (6 bases). This CDR3 has 14 amino acids. V was pared by 3 bases and J by 2 bases, with 9 bases between. CDR1 and CDR2 from the germline V gene are SGDLS and YYNGEE. Here the CDR3 reads CASSDGTTGNTIYF. The CDR3 DNA sequence: TGTGCCAGCAGCGATGGGACAACTGGAAACACCATATATTTT.

CDR3 sequence: CASRRQGDGDQPQHF. In nucleotides, the CDR3 is TGTGCCAGCCGGCGACAGGGAGACGGGGATCAGCCCCAGCATTTT. J is TRBJ1-5 and V is TRBV2, with TRBD1 identical over 7 bases. Germline assignment: CDR1 SNHLY and CDR2 FYNNEI. The CDR3 sequence is 15 residues long. The V gene end was trimmed by 8 bases and the J gene end by 5 bases; junction bases not matched to a gene: 12.

V usage is TRBV14 and J usage is TRBJ1-6, with TRBD1 as a possible D gene (6 bases). CDR1 and CDR2 (germline): SGHDN, FVKESK. Trimming left V 1 base short and J 2 bases short, with 9 bases between. The CDR3 length is 16 residues. As DNA, the CDR3 is TGTGCCAGCAGCCAAGGCAGGGGCACCTATAATTCACCCCTCCACTTT. Translation gives CASSQGRGTYNSPLHF.

This clone was seen once. The chain joins TRBV19 to TRBJ1-1; D is ambiguous. This CDR3 has 12 amino acids. The V end was cut by 8 bases, the J end by 4 bases, with 11 bases between. The germline V gene has CDR1 LNHDA and CDR2 SQIVND (reference sequence). The CDR3 DNA follows: TGTGCCAGTCGAAGTGGGCGCACTGAAGCTTTCTTT. Protein product: CASRSGRTEAFF. The full variable domain, with the rest looked up from reference TRBV19 and TRBJ1-1, is DGGITQSPKYLFRKEGQNVTLSCEQNLNHDAMYWYRQDPGQGLRLIYYSQIVNDFQKGDIAEGYSVSREKKESFPLTVTSAQKNPTAFYLCASRSGRTEAFFGQGTRLTVV.

This sequence joins TRBV30 and TRBJ1-2, with no clear D. V shed 0 bases and J shed 8 bases, with 16 bases lying between them. The CDR3 length is 14 residues. The germline gives CDR1 GTSNPN, CDR2 SVGIG (reference sequence). The CDR3 region has the DNA TGTGCCTGGAGTGTACCGTACAGCCGAATGGGCTACACCTTC. Protein sequence: CAWSVPYSRMGYTF.

This clone was detected only a few times. The DNA of the CDR3 is TGTGCCAGCAGCCACGGTCCTGAGGGCTACGAGCAGTACTTC. It specifies CASSHGPEGYEQYF. J is TRBJ2-7 and V is TRBV27, with D perhaps matching TRBD2 (5 bases). V lost 6 bases to trimming and J lost 3 bases, with 15 bases between them. This CDR3 is 14 amino acids long. CDR1 and CDR2 (germline): MNHEY, SMNVEV (reference sequence).

The V and J genes are TRBV12-5 and TRBJ2-5, with 10 bases fitting TRBD2. CDR3 length: 17 amino acids. The trim removed 5 bases at V and 0 bases at J, leaving 9 bases unmatched. Per germline, CDR1 LGHNT and CDR2 FRNRAP. CDR3: CASGSLAGVVYQETQYF. As DNA, the CDR3 is TGTGCTAGTGGTAGTCTAGCGGGGGTCGTGTACCAAGAGACCCAGTACTTC.

The chain links TRBV25-1 to TRBJ2-3, with 9 bases matching TRBD1. The CDR3 runs to 17 residues. Germline assignment: CDR1 MGHDK and CDR2 SYGVNS. The V gene end was trimmed by 3 bases and the J gene end by 3 bases; junction bases not matched to a gene: 10. CDR3 in amino acids: CASSDPPGQGGTDTQYF. The CDR3 nucleotides are TGTGCCAGCAGTGATCCCCCGGGACAGGGAGGGACAGATACGCAGTATTTT. Full variable domain (outside the CDR3, taken from reference TRBV25-1 and TRBJ2-3): EADIYQTPRYLVIGTGKKITLECSQTMGHDKMYWYQQDPGMELHLIHYSYGVNSTEKGDLSSESTVSRIRTEHFPLTLESARPSHTSQYLCASSDPPGQGGTDTQYFGPGTRLTVL.

This clone appeared once. This sample includes further DNA sequences coding for the same CDR3. The gene calls are TRBV11-2 and TRBJ1-1; 7 bases fit TRBD1. Germline V gene sequence: CDR1 SGHAT, CDR2 FQNNGV. Trimming took 6 bases from V and 2 from J; bases not matched to a gene: 6. The CDR3 totals 14 residues. CDR3 in DNA: TGTGCCAGCAGTCGACAGGGTCGTAACACTGAAGCTTTCTTT. It codes for CASSRQGRNTEAFF.

The V gene is TRBV19, the J gene TRBJ1-5; 7 bases are a match to TRBD1. Trimming took 5 bases from V and 2 from J; bases not matched to a gene: 6. Germline V gene data show CDR1 as LNHDA and CDR2 as SQIVND (reference sequence). The CDR3 is made up of 15 amino acids. The CDR3 region is CASSLTGAGNQPQHF. Written as DNA, the CDR3 is TGTGCCAGTAGTCTAACAGGGGCGGGCAATCAGCCCCAGCATTTT.

The table lists this clone with a count of one. Here the CDR3 DNA reads TGTGCCAGCAGCCCGGACAGGGCACGGGGAAACACCATATATTTT. It encodes CASSPDRARGNTIYF. This chain uses TRBV27 with TRBJ1-3; TRBD1 matches at 8 bases. J gave up 4 bases and V 6 bases, and 8 bases lay outside the gene matches. The CDR3 is made up of 15 amino acids. Germline assignment: CDR1 MNHEY and CDR2 SMNVEV (reference sequence).

The rearrangement uses TRBV19 and TRBJ1-6, with 7 bases fitting TRBD1. V gave up 5 bases and J gave up 2 bases; unmatched junction bases: 6. This CDR3 region has 16 residues. CDR1 and CDR2 from the germline V gene are LNHDA and SQIVND (reference sequence). The CDR3 reads CASSPRQGAYNSPLHF. DNA of the CDR3: TGTGCCAGTAGTCCGAGACAGGGCGCCTATAATTCACCCCTCCACTTT.

The chain employs TRBV9 and TRBJ1-5; D not resolved. From germline, CDR1 is SGDLS and CDR2 YYNGEE. The CDR3 runs to 16 residues. The V gene lost 0 bases and the J gene lost 1 base, with 11 bases spanning the gap. The DNA of the CDR3 is TGTGCCAGCAGCGTAGGACACGGCGGGAGCAATCAGCCCCAGCATTTT. It yields the protein CASSVGHGGSNQPQHF.

The V gene is TRBV4-1, the J gene TRBJ1-1; 9 bases map to TRBD1. Germline assignment: CDR1 MGHRA and CDR2 YSYEKL. J lost 0 bases, V lost 7 bases, and 6 bases had no gene match. This CDR3 contains 15 residues. DNA for the CDR3: TGCGCCAGCAAGGACAGGGGCGAAATGAACACTGAAGCTTTCTTT. It is translated as CASKDRGEMNTEAFF.

The genes are TRBV6-1 and TRBJ1-4; D is undetermined. Germline V gives CDR1 MNHNS, CDR2 SASEGT. The CDR3 sequence is 15 residues long. Trimming pared 5 bases from V and 6 bases from J, leaving 16 bases between. The CDR3 DNA is TGTGCCAGCAGTCCCCTAACCATGGAGGATGAAAAACTGTTTTTT. Its protein is CASSPLTMEDEKLFF.

Ten or more counts support this clone. This sequence joins TRBV5-1 and TRBJ1-6; 7 bases are shared with TRBD1. CDR1 and CDR2 from the germline V gene are SGHRS and YFSETQ. V lost 4 bases to trimming and J lost 10 bases; unmatched junction nucleotides: 8. The CDR3 sequence is 14 residues long. The CDR3 region has the DNA TGCGCCAGCAGCGTAACAGGGGTGAGATCACCCCTCCACTTT. It yields the protein CASSVTGVRSPLHF.

The V and J genes are TRBV30 and TRBJ1-1; the D is unclear. The CDR3 length is 13 residues. The germline V gene has CDR1 GTSNPN and CDR2 SVGIG (reference sequence). V was trimmed by 0 bases and J by 1 base, leaving 6 bases between them. The CDR3 bases are TGTGCCTGGAGTGTACAATCGAACACTGAAGCTTTCTTT. It codes for CAWSVQSNTEAFF.